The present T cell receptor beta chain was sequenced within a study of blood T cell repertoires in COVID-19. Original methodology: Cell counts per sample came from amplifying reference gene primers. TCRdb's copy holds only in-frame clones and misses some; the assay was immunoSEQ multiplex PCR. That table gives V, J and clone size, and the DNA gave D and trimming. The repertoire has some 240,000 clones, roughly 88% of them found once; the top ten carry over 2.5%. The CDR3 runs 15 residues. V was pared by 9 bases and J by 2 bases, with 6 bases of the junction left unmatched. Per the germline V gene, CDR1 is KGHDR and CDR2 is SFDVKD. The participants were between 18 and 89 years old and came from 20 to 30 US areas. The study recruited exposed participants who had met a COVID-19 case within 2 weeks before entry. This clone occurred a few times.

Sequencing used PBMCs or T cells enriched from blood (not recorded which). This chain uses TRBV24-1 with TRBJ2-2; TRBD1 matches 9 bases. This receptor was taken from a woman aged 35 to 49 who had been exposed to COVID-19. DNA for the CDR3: TGTGCCACCGGGGGGACAGGGACAAACACCGGGGAGCTGTTTTTT. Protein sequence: CATGGTGTNTGELFF.